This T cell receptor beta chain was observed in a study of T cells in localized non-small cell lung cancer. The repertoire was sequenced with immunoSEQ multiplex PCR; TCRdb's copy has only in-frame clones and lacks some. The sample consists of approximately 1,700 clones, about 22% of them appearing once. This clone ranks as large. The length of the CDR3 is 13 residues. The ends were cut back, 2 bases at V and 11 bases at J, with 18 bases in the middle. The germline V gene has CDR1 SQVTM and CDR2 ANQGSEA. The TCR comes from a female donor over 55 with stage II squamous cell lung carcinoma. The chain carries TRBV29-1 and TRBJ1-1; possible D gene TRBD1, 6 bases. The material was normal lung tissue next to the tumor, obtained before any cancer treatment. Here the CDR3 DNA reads TGCAGCGTTGAAACGGACAGCGATCTTTCGGCTTTCTTT. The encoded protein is CSVETDSDLSAFF.